The clone carrying this T cell receptor (beta chain) was seen a handful of times. The antigen is undetermined. This sample is drawn from a study of human T cells and chemical hapten exposure. Study context: Reading of the patch tests, which applied 0.01% DPC to the upper back, occurred at 6 days. Overall study results and limits: Among expanded TCRs, significantly more large CDR3 similarity clusters formed than among controls.

Via MiXCR, TCRdb re-called the RACE reads, giving one row per CDR3 protein. There are roughly 84,000 distinct CDR3 sequences in the sample; less than 11% occur only once, and more than 4% lies in the top ten. Time point given: patch test 2, 6 weeks after DPC sensitization. Treatment indicated: therapeutic diphenylcyclopropenone sensitization with weekly scalp DPC. Every patch test was put on after a blood sample was taken. Those who donated were patients with alopecia, 18 to 70 years of age, and suitable for DPC. J was trimmed by 9 bases and V by 0 bases; bases with no gene match: 9. CDR3 size: 16 residues. CDR1 is SGHTA and CDR2 is FQGNSA in the germline V gene.

The source of this sequence is a woman between 50 and 59 years old with alopecia areata. Some clones in this sample may be carry-over from other donors' samples. This material consisted of whole blood, taken in connection with sensitization to the hapten diphenylcyclopropenone (DPC). This chain joins TRBV7-2 and TRBJ2-7; TRBD2 matches 12 bases. The CDR3 DNA sequence: TGTGCCAGCAGCTTAGCATTATCTAGCGGGAGGGAGGGGCAGTACTTC. This codes for CASSLALSSGREGQYF.